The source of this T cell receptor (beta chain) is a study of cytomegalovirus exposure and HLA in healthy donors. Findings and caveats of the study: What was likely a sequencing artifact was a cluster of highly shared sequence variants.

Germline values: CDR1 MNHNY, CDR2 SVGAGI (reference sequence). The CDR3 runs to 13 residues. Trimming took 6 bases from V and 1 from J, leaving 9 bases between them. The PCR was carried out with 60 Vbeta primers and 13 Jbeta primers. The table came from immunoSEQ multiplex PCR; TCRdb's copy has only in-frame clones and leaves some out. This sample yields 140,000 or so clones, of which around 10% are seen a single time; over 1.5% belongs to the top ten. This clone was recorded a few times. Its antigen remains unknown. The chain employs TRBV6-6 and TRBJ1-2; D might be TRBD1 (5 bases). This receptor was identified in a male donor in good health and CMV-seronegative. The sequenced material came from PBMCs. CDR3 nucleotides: TGTGCCAGCAGCCGGGGGGTTAACTATGGCTACACCTTC. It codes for CASSRGVNYGYTF.